A selection of T cell receptor beta chains follows, all from one sample in a study of cytomegalovirus exposure and HLA in healthy donors. Assay: immunoSEQ multiplex PCR; the TCRdb copy retains only in-frame clones and omits some. This table holds roughly 93,000 clones, more than 60% found once. The sequencing input was PBMCs. All receptors come from a human donor in good health. Both conserved end residues are part of each CDR3. The D gene is left open where the match is weak. Clone size is not always given. Where it is, it says once, few, many or a class for expanded clones.

-	-	TRBV2	TRBJ1-1	CASSVPLGGRRNTEAFF	TGTGCCAGCAGTGTCCCTTTGGGGGGTAGGAGGAACACTGAAGCTTTCTTT
few	TRBD2	TRBV5-4	TRBJ2-3	CASSLELGGGSSTQYF	TGTGCCAGCAGCTTGGAGCTCGGGGGAGGGTCGTCTACGCAGTATTTT
once	-	TRBV29-1	TRBJ1-1	CSVRPGHGTEAFF	TGCAGCGTTCGACCGGGACACGGGACTGAAGCTTTCTTT
-	TRBD1	TRBV2	TRBJ2-7	CASRRTGGDEQYF	TGTGCCAGCAGGCGGACAGGGGGCGACGAGCAGTACTTC
-	TRBD1	TRBV5-6	TRBJ2-7	CASSLGTGGRQNSYEQYF	TGTGCCAGCAGCTTGGGGACAGGGGGCCGACAAAACTCCTACGAGCAGTACTTC
-	TRBD2	TRBV19	TRBJ2-1	CASSIVGLAPDNEQFF	TGTGCCAGTAGTATAGTTGGACTAGCGCCCGACAATGAGCAGTTCTTC
once	-	TRBV30	TRBJ1-2	CAWGGFGYTF	TGTGCCTGGGGGGGGTTCGGCTACACCTTC
-	-	TRBV29-1	TRBJ1-1	CSVGSADF	TGCAGCGTTGGTTCGGCGGACTTT
-	-	TRBV5-1	TRBJ1-4	CASSLGQDNNEKLFF	TGCGCCAGCAGCTTGGGACAGGATAATAATGAAAAACTGTTTTTT
-	-	TRBV29-1	TRBJ2-7	CSVEDGSYEQYF	TGCAGCGTTGAAGACGGTAGCTACGAGCAGTACTTC
-	-	TRBV5-1	TRBJ1-2	CASSLGRGSYGYTF	TGCGCCAGCAGCTTGGGGCGGGGCTCGTATGGCTACACCTTC
-	-	TRBV7-2	TRBJ1-2	CASSSRRNYGYTF	TGTGCCAGCAGTTCTAGACGGAACTATGGCTACACCTTC
-	TRBD1	TRBV6-5	TRBJ2-1	CASSYSFQGAYNEQFF	TGTGCCAGCAGTTACTCTTTCCAGGGGGCTTACAATGAGCAGTTCTTC
-	TRBD2	TRBV2	TRBJ2-1	CASSEAGLAGTYNEQFF	TGTGCCAGCAGTGAAGCGGGGTTAGCGGGAACCTACAATGAGCAGTTCTTC
-	-	TRBV10-3	TRBJ1-6	CAISEPNPPGRAYNSPLHF	TGTGCCATCAGTGAGCCGAACCCTCCCGGGCGGGCCTATAATTCACCCCTCCACTTT
-	-	TRBV19	TRBJ2-7	CASSIGSPGPLLSYEQYF	TGTGCCAGTAGTATCGGCTCCCCTGGGCCTCTTCTATCATACGAGCAGTACTTC
-	-	TRBV14	TRBJ1-2	CASSPNRAGYGYTF	TGTGCCAGCAGCCCAAACAGGGCGGGCTATGGCTACACCTTC
-	-	TRBV21-1	TRBJ2-6	CASSKDTETTSGANVLTF	TGTGCCAGCAGCAAAGATACAGAGACTACCTCTGGGGCCAACGTCCTGACTTTC
-	TRBD1	TRBV2	TRBJ1-4	CASSADRGRIEKLFF	TGTGCCAGCAGTGCGGACAGGGGGCGGATTGAAAAACTGTTTTTT
-	-	TRBV29-1	TRBJ1-1	CSVELAGAFF	TGCAGCGTTGAGTTGGCAGGAGCTTTCTTT